This TCR beta chain was sequenced during a study of patients and donors after allogeneic stem cell transplantation (dated by TCRdb to the early 2020s). The method was RT-PCR. Sequenced using a NextSeq 550. TCRdb itself trimmed the public reads at Q25 with fastp, ran MiXCR and retained productive beta chains. Rows with one shared CDR3 protein collapse into an entry with the most common genes and DNA. The table for this sample lists around 160,000 distinct CDR3 sequences; approximately 28% of them were counted only once. The top ten constitute about 3.3% of the sample. At the junction V is shortened by 0 bases and J by 4 bases, with 7 bases in between. The germline V gene provides CDR1 LGHNA and CDR2 YSLEER. CDR3 length: 13 amino acids, cysteine to phenylalanine. Kept here is only the CDR3 DNA, which spans 39 bases and is read in frame from base 1. This clonotype has a handful of counts. There is no known antigen for this receptor. Base quality data are lacking; no much larger clone is found one base away.

Source material: blood, either unsorted or a sorted T cell fraction (not recorded which). This sequence was found in a human donor who was either an allogeneic HSCT recipient or a stem cell or donor lymphocyte infusion donor (not recorded which). It is not recorded whose cells these are; they may come from a transplant donor. The chain employs TRBV4-3 and TRBJ2-7; too little of a D gene remains to name it. The DNA reads TGCGCCAGCAGCCAAGAAAACAATTACGAGCAGTACTTC. This codes for CASSQENNYEQYF.